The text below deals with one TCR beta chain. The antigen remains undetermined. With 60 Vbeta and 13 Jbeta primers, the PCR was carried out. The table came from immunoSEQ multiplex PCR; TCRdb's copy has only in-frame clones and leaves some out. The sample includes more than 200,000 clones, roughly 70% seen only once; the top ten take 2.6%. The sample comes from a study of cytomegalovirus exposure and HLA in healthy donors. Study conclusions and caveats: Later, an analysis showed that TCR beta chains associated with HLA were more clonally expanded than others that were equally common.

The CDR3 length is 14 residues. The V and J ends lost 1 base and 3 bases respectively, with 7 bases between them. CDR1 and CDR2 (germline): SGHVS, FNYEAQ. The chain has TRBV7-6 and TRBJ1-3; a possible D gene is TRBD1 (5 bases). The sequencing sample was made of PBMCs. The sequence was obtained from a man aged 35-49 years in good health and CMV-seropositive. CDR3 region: CASSLEGLGNTIYF. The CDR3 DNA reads TGTGCCAGCAGCTTAGAGGGACTTGGAAACACCATATATTTT. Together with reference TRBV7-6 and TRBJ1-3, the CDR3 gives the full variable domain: GAGVSQSPRYKVTKRGQDVALRCDPISGHVSLYWYRQALGQGPEFLTYFNYEAQQDKSGLPNDRFSAERPEGSISTLTIQRTEQRDSAMYRCASSLEGLGNTIYFGEGSWLTVV.